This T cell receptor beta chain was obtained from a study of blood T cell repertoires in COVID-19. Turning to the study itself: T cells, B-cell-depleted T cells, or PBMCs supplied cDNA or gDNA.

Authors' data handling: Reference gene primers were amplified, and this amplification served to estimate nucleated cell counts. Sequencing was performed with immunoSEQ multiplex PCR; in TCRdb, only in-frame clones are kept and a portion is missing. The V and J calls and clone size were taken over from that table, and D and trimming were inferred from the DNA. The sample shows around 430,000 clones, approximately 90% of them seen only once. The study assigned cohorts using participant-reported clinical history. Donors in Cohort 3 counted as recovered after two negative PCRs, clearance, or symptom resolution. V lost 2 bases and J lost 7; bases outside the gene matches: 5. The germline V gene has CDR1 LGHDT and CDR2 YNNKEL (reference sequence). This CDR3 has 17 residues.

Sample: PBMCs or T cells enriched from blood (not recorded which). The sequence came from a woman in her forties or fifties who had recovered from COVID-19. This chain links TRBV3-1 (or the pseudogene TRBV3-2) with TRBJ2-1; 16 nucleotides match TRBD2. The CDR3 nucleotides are TGTGCCAGCAGCCAAAATTTGGGACTAGCGGGGGGGAATGAGCAGTTCTTC. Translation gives CASSQNLGLAGGNEQFF.